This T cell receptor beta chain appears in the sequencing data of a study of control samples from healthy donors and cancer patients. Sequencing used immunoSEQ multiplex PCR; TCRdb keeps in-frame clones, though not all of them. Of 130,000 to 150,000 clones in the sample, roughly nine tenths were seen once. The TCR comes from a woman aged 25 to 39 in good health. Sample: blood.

Here the CDR3 reads CASRPGQSSYEQYF. The CDR3, as DNA: TGTGCCAGCAGGCCGGGACAGAGCTCCTACGAGCAGTACTTC. The rearrangement joins TRBV6-5 to TRBJ2-7; 7 positions agree with TRBD1. Trimming took 6 bases from V and 0 from J; bases not matched to a gene: 5. The V gene's germline CDR1 is MNHEY and CDR2 SVGAGI. This CDR3 has 14 residues.